One T cell receptor beta chain is described in this entry. Blood CD8+ and CD4+ T cells underwent high-throughput TCR beta sequencing. This entry comes from a study of CD8 T cells in Susac syndrome. From germline, CDR1 is SGHRS and CDR2 YFSETQ. Trimming pared 4 bases from V and 0 bases from J, leaving 10 bases between. CDR3 length: 14 residues. Random hexamers served to reverse transcribe roughly 0.45 to 1 ug RNA. Each CDR3 protein gets one entry after TCRdb re-called the immunoSEQ multiplex PCR reads with MiXCR. The sample lists about 100,000 distinct CDR3 sequences, 85% to 95% occurring once. Sequencing was performed on CD8+ T cells from PBMCs. The J gene is TRBJ1-2, the V gene TRBV5-1; D ambiguous. This receptor was taken from a human donor in good health. Written as DNA, the CDR3 is TGCGCCAGCAGCGAAGCAGCAGCTAACTATGGCTACACCTTC. It yields the protein CASSEAAANYGYTF.